One and the same sample provided the 18 T cell receptor beta chains below, sequenced in a study of beta chain features in type 1 diabetes. Overall study results and limits: When Type 1 diabetes patients were examined, their TCRB CDR3s proved moderately but significantly shorter in all four CD4+ subsets.

For these receptors, no antigen is known. The entirety of the isolated RNA underwent reverse transcription, so expressed TCRB transcripts were sequenced. The assay was immunoSEQ multiplex PCR, and TCRdb's table has in-frame clones only and misses some. The sample lists 150,000 to 200,000 clones; approximately 9.1% were seen once. The sample comprised central memory CD4+ T cells from blood. Every receptor here comes from a woman in her twenties or thirties with type 1 diabetes.

This clone has a handful of counts. This chain links TRBV15 with TRBJ1-4, with D possibly being TRBD1 (6 bases). Germline CDR1 and CDR2: LNHNV and YYDKDF (reference sequence). This CDR3 is 16 amino acids long. Trimming cost V 10 bases and J 7 bases, with 25 bases left between them. Here the CDR3 reads CASANSQGRNREKLFF. DNA of the CDR3: TGTGCCAGCGCCAACTCACAGGGTAGGAATCGTGAAAAACTGTTTTTT.

This clone showed up just a few times. The DNA for the CDR3 is TGCGCCAGGGGAGCGGGAGGGCCGGGGTATGCGCAGTATTTT. This gives the protein CARGAGGPGYAQYF. The V call is TRBV10-1, the J call TRBJ2-3; 10 bases agree with TRBD2. Germline CDR1 WNHNN, CDR2 SYGVQD (reference sequence). V was clipped by 9 bases and J by 10 bases; unmatched bases: 13. The CDR3 runs 14 residues.

Notes on this clone: The identical CDR3 is also encoded by other nucleotide sequences in the sample. The gene calls are TRBV5-1 and TRBJ1-1, with no clear D. The CDR3 covers 12 residues. From germline, CDR1 is SGHRS and CDR2 YFSETQ. V was trimmed by 0 bases and J by 7 bases, leaving 7 bases between them. CDR3 DNA sequence: TGCGCCAGCAGCTTGGGGCAAAATGAAGCTTTCTTT. It encodes CASSLGQNEAFF.

This clone was counted only a few times. The rearrangement uses TRBV5-4 and TRBJ2-3; D possibly corresponds to TRBD1 (5 bases). Deletions cut 4 bases from V and 1 base from J, with 10 bases between. The germline V gene encodes CDR1 SGHNT and CDR2 YYREEE (reference sequence). This CDR3 is 14 amino acids long. CDR3 amino acids: CASSGLQGTDTQYF. The DNA of the CDR3 is TGTGCCAGCAGCGGGTTACAGGGCACAGATACGCAGTATTTT.

V is TRBV2 and J is TRBJ1-2, with 10 bases identical to TRBD1. The length of the CDR3 is 14 residues. Trimming cost V 4 bases and J 4 bases; bases outside gene matches: 3. Germline CDR1 and CDR2: SNHLY and FYNNEI. DNA for the CDR3: TGTGCCAGCAGTGGGACAGGGGGTATCTATGGCTACACCTTC. Its translation: CASSGTGGIYGYTF.

This clone has ten or more counts. The chain couples TRBV5-1 to TRBJ2-1, with D possibly TRBD2 on 6 matching bases. CDR1 and CDR2 (germline): SGHRS, YFSETQ. The CDR3 contains 16 residues. Trimming removed 1 base from V and 6 bases from J, with 17 bases in between. The CDR3 nucleotides are TGCGCCAGCAGCTTGTCTCCGGGAGAGAGCTTCAATGAGCAGTTCTTC. Its translation is CASSLSPGESFNEQFF.

This clone was detected only a few times. The rearrangement links TRBV28 to TRBJ2-5; D unresolved. The J call may not be correct, given that the DNA end is closer to TRBJ2-7. This CDR3 has 12 amino acids. Germline CDR1 reads MDHEN; CDR2 reads SYDVKM. The CDR3 coding sequence is TGTGCCAGCAGTTTGAGCTCCTACGAGCAGTACTTC. As protein: CASSLSSYEQYF.

The chain employs TRBV7-9 and TRBJ2-7, with D unclear. Germline-derived CDR1 and CDR2 are SEHNR and FQNEAQ (reference sequence). The CDR3 has 14 residues. Trimming took 3 bases from V and 0 from J, leaving 9 bases between them. For the CDR3, the DNA is TGTGCCAGCAGCTTTAGTCCTAGCTCCTACGAGCAGTACTTC. Translation gives CASSFSPSSYEQYF.

V usage is TRBV28 and J usage is TRBJ2-1, with TRBD2 matching 9 bases. With 5 bases clipped from V and 3 bases from J, the junction kept 8 bases outside the gene matches. CDR1 and CDR2 (germline): MDHEN, SYDVKM. The CDR3 consists of 16 residues. The CDR3 region is CASSDSSGRVYNEQFF. Here the CDR3 DNA reads TGTGCCAGCAGTGACAGTAGCGGGAGAGTCTACAATGAGCAGTTCTTC. The variable domain in full, with the rest retrieved from reference TRBV28 and TRBJ2-1, is DVKVTQSSRYLVKRTGEKVFLECVQDMDHENMFWYRQDPGLGLRLIYFSYDVKMKEKGDIPEGYSVSREKKERFSLILESASTNQTSMYLCASSDSSGRVYNEQFFGPGTRLTVL.

This chain uses TRBV5-1 with TRBJ2-5, with 11 bases matching TRBD2. The CDR3 is 16 residues long. V gave up 3 bases and J gave up 4 bases; unmatched junction bases: 8. CDR1 and CDR2 (germline): SGHRS, YFSETQ. The CDR3 DNA sequence: TGCGCCAGCAGCTCCTTAGCGGGAGGGGCAAGAGAGACCCAGTACTTC. Residues: CASSSLAGGARETQYF.

The table lists this clone with a few counts. The chain recombines TRBV9 with TRBJ1-2; D gene unclear. Germline V gene data show CDR1 as SGDLS and CDR2 as YYNGEE. The CDR3 has 15 residues. V lost 4 bases and J lost 3, with 16 bases in between. The CDR3 nucleotides read TGTGCCAGCAGCCCCGAGGGTCGGAGGGACTATGGCTACACCTTC. Translating gives CASSPEGRRDYGYTF. The full variable domain, in which reference TRBV9 and TRBJ1-2 provide the parts outside the CDR3, is DSGVTQTPKHLITATGQRVTLRCSPRSGDLSVYWYQQSLDQGLQFLIQYYNGEERAKGNILERFSAQQFPDLHSELNLSSLELGDSALYFCASSPEGRRDYGYTFGSGTRLTVV.

This clone was seen a handful of times. The rearrangement links TRBV5-4 to TRBJ2-5; 14 bases line up with TRBD2. Per germline, CDR1 SGHNT and CDR2 YYREEE (reference sequence). V trimming: 4 bases; J trimming: 5 bases; junction bases outside the gene matches: 4. This CDR3 spans 15 amino acids. In nucleotides, the CDR3 is TGTGCCAGCAGCATCCGGACTAGCGGGAGGGAGACCCAGTACTTC. Residues: CASSIRTSGRETQYF.

The rearrangement uses TRBV13 and TRBJ2-3; 10 positions match TRBD2. Germline V gene lookup returns CDR1 PRHDT and CDR2 FYEKMQ (reference sequence). Trimming took 4 bases from V and 11 from J; bases not matched to a gene: 15. The CDR3 totals 16 residues. CDR3 nucleotide sequence: TGTGCCAGCAGCTCCTTGAGCGGGAGGGTCGATTCGGAGCAGTATTTT. As protein: CASSSLSGRVDSEQYF.

This clone was seen a handful of times. The chain carries TRBV2 and TRBJ2-7; TRBD1 aligns across 7 bases. This CDR3 has 14 amino acids. With 4 bases clipped from V and 2 bases from J, the junction kept 5 bases outside the gene matches. Germline-derived CDR1 and CDR2 are SNHLY and FYNNEI. The CDR3 DNA follows: TGTGCCAGCAGTGGACAGGGTGTCGCCTACGAGCAGTACTTC. Residues: CASSGQGVAYEQYF. The full variable domain, with the rest looked up from reference TRBV2 and TRBJ2-7, is EPEVTQTPSHQVTQMGQEVILRCVPISNHLYFYWYRQILGQKVEFLVSFYNNEISEKSEIFDDQFSVERPDGSNFTLKIRSTKLEDSAMYFCASSGQGVAYEQYFGPGTRLTVT.

This clone was detected only a few times. The CDR3 DNA reads TGTGCCAGCTCACCTTCGGGACAGGGGGCCAATGAGCAGTTCTTC. This codes for CASSPSGQGANEQFF. The chain has TRBV18 and TRBJ2-1; 12 nucleotides align to TRBD1. The junction had 3 bases not matched to a gene; V was cut back by 3 bases and J by 6 bases. This CDR3 is 15 amino acids long. The germline V gene encodes CDR1 KGHSH and CDR2 LQKENI.

In its sample, this clone was seen a few times. V usage is TRBV28 and J usage is TRBJ1-2, with D maybe TRBD1 (5 bases). Trimming shortened V by 3 bases and J by 2 bases, and 10 bases separated the two germline ends. This CDR3 has 14 amino acids. CDR1 and CDR2 (germline): MDHEN, SYDVKM. The CDR3: CASSFGGSNYGYTF. Here the CDR3 DNA reads TGTGCCAGCAGTTTCGGGGGATCCAACTATGGCTACACCTTC.

In its sample, this clone was seen a few times. The chain carries TRBV11-2 and TRBJ2-7; 8 bases fit TRBD2. The CDR3 runs 16 residues. Germline values: CDR1 SGHAT, CDR2 FQNNGV. V lost 2 bases and J lost 0; bases outside the gene matches: 6. The DNA of the CDR3 is TGTGCCAGCAGCTTACGAACTAGCGGAAGCTCCTACGAGCAGTACTTC. Protein sequence: CASSLRTSGSSYEQYF. The variable domain in full, completed from reference TRBV11-2 and TRBJ2-7, reads EAGVAQSPRYKIIEKRQSVAFWCNPISGHATLYWYQQILGQGPKLLIQFQNNGVVDDSQLPKDRFSAERLKGVDSTLKIQPAKLEDSAVYLCASSLRTSGSSYEQYFGPGTRLTVT.

A single count supports this clone. Written as DNA, the CDR3 is TGTGCCAGCAGTTTGCAGGGCCGGGAAAAACTGTTTTTT. Translating gives CASSLQGREKLFF. V and J are TRBV2 and TRBJ1-4; possibly TRBD1 for D (5 bases). The ends were cut back, 5 bases at V and 8 bases at J, with 12 bases in the middle. The CDR3 is made up of 13 amino acids. CDR1 SNHLY and CDR2 FYNNEI come from the germline V gene.